What follows are 20 T cell receptor beta chains derived from one specimen sequenced in a study of blood T cell repertoires in COVID-19. Profiled with immunoSEQ multiplex PCR; TCRdb holds only in-frame clones, not every one. The sample lists approximately 210,000 clones, less than 95% occurring once. Sequencing input: peripheral blood. The source of these receptors is a man aged 30 to 39 with COVID-19, enrolled during active disease.

J is TRBJ1-3 and V is TRBV29-1; possibly TRBD1 for D (5 bases). Germline V gives CDR1 SQVTM, CDR2 ANQGSEA. Trimming removed 3 bases at V and 8 bases at J, with 11 bases between. This CDR3 spans 12 amino acids. Here the CDR3 DNA reads TGCAGCGTTGAGATCAGCAGGGACACCATATATTTT. Its protein product is CSVEISRDTIYF.

This chain connects TRBV3-1 (or the pseudogene TRBV3-2) to TRBJ2-7, with D perhaps matching TRBD2 (5 bases). Looked up from germline, CDR1 is LGHDT and CDR2 is YNNKEL (reference sequence). Trimming took 7 bases from V and 7 from J, leaving 20 bases between them. The CDR3 has 14 amino acids. In DNA, the CDR3 is TGTGCCAGCACGCCGAGCGGCGGGCAATTGGAGCAGTACTTC. Translation: CASTPSGGQLEQYF.

This chain links TRBV3-1 (or the pseudogene TRBV3-2) with TRBJ1-6; no firm D call. Trimming took off 0 bases at V and 9 bases at J, with 12 bases between the two ends. From germline, CDR1 is LGHDT and CDR2 YNNKEL (reference sequence). The CDR3 has 15 amino acids. This chain's CDR3 is CASSQDSPRSSPLHF. The CDR3 nucleotides are TGTGCCAGCAGCCAAGATTCACCGCGAAGTTCACCCCTCCACTTT.

CDR3 nucleotide sequence: TGTGCCAGCAGCCCCGGGACTAGCGGGCGTTACAATGAGCAGTTCTTC. Translation: CASSPGTSGRYNEQFF. The V gene is TRBV5-4, the J gene TRBJ2-1, with 12 positions matching TRBD2. V trimming: 4 bases; J trimming: 4 bases; junction bases outside the gene matches: 6. The CDR3 sequence is 16 residues long. CDR1 and CDR2 (germline): SGHNT, YYREEE (reference sequence).

The CDR3 loop is CASSPSPRGGAGANVLTF. In nucleotides, the CDR3 is TGTGCCAGTAGTCCTTCCCCGCGGGGGGGCGCTGGGGCCAACGTCCTGACTTTC. The chain is built from TRBV19 and TRBJ2-6; 9 bases fit TRBD2. CDR1 and CDR2 (germline): LNHDA, SQIVND (reference sequence). J was trimmed by 2 bases and V by 5 bases; bases with no gene match: 10. The CDR3 sequence is 18 residues long.

The V call is TRBV7-9, the J call TRBJ2-5; D might be TRBD2 (6 bases). This CDR3 region has 14 residues. CDR1 SEHNR and CDR2 FQNEAQ come from the germline V gene (reference sequence). The germline V and J ends were trimmed by 2 bases and 4 bases, with 11 bases remaining between them. CDR3 sequence reads: CASSLLAGGETQYF. CDR3 in DNA: TGTGCCAGCAGCTTATTGGCCGGGGGAGAGACCCAGTACTTC.

V gene TRBV27 combines with J gene TRBJ1-1, with D perhaps matching TRBD1 (5 bases). CDR3 length: 13 amino acids. Trimming shortened V by 6 bases and J by 2 bases, and 10 bases separated the two germline ends. Germline V gives CDR1 MNHEY, CDR2 SMNVEV (reference sequence). The CDR3 DNA reads as TGTGCCAGCAGCTCACAGGTTAACACTGAAGCTTTCTTT. It is translated as CASSSQVNTEAFF.

CDR3 loop: CASSAGTNPRETQYF. CDR3 in DNA: TGTGCCAGCAGCGCCGGGACTAACCCCCGGGAGACCCAGTACTTC. The chain has TRBV9 and TRBJ2-5; TRBD2 aligns across 7 bases. CDR3 length: 15 residues. V lost 3 bases and J lost 5; bases outside the gene matches: 10. Germline CDR1 is SGDLS and CDR2 is YYNGEE.

With respect to this clone: The identical CDR3 is also encoded by other nucleotide sequences in the sample. This sequence joins TRBV3-1 (or the pseudogene TRBV3-2) and TRBJ1-6; no definite D call. Trimming removed 1 base from V and 0 bases from J, with 4 bases in between. Looked up from germline, CDR1 is LGHDT and CDR2 is YNNKEL (reference sequence). The CDR3 is made up of 15 amino acids. Here the CDR3 reads CASSQGSSYNSPLHF. The CDR3, as DNA: TGTGCCAGCAGCCAAGGGAGCTCCTATAATTCACCCCTCCACTTT.

The chain carries TRBV29-1 and TRBJ2-1; 8 bases match TRBD2. Looked up from germline, CDR1 is SQVTM and CDR2 is ANQGSEA. This CDR3 is 13 amino acids long. The V gene end was trimmed by 7 bases and the J gene end by 4 bases; junction bases not matched to a gene: 6. CDR3 amino acids: CSATGGRYNEQFF. The CDR3 bases are TGCAGCGCCACGGGGGGGCGATACAATGAGCAGTTCTTC.

V is TRBV6-5 and J is TRBJ1-1, with D maybe TRBD1 (5 bases). Germline values: CDR1 MNHEY, CDR2 SVGAGI. The CDR3 consists of 13 residues. V lost 0 bases, J lost 6 bases, and 8 bases lay in between. CDR3 amino acids: CASSYSWGPEAFF. DNA for the CDR3: TGTGCCAGCAGTTACTCGTGGGGCCCTGAAGCTTTCTTT.

The V call is TRBV7-3, the J call TRBJ1-6; D is possibly TRBD1 (6 bases). From germline, CDR1 is SGHTA and CDR2 FQGTGA. Trimming stripped 6 bases from V and 9 bases from J, with 12 bases between. This CDR3 spans 13 amino acids. CDR3 DNA: TGTGCCAGCAGAGGGGGTCCCCGTTCACCCCTCCACTTT. This gives the protein CASRGGPRSPLHF.

This chain uses TRBV7-3 with TRBJ2-2; D remains ambiguous. The V and J ends lost 8 bases and 8 bases respectively, with 12 bases between them. Germline CDR1 SGHTA, CDR2 FQGTGA. CDR3 size: 12 residues. CDR3 amino acids: CASDPRAGELFF. DNA of the CDR3: TGTGCCAGCGACCCCCGAGCGGGGGAGCTGTTTTTT.

The V gene is TRBV6-5, the J gene TRBJ1-2, with D perhaps matching TRBD1 (5 bases). The CDR3 is made up of 13 amino acids. Germline V gene lookup returns CDR1 MNHEY and CDR2 SVGAGI. Trimming left V 7 bases short and J 3 bases short, with 12 bases between. The CDR3 DNA follows: TGTGCCAGCAAAGGGGCCCAACACTATGGCTACACCTTC. It codes for CASKGAQHYGYTF.

V gene TRBV7-3 combines with J gene TRBJ2-2; possible D gene TRBD1, 6 bases. The germline V and J ends were trimmed by 2 bases and 5 bases, with 12 bases remaining between them. The germline V gene encodes CDR1 SGHTA and CDR2 FQGTGA. The CDR3 consists of 15 residues. CDR3 amino acids: CASSLLDRRTGELFF. The DNA of the CDR3 is TGTGCCAGCAGCTTACTTGACAGGAGAACCGGGGAGCTGTTTTTT.

The chain employs TRBV18 and TRBJ2-2; TRBD2 agrees at 13 bases. This CDR3 has 17 amino acids. Germline CDR1 KGHSH, CDR2 LQKENI. The V gene end was trimmed by 6 bases and the J gene end by 2 bases; junction bases not matched to a gene: 6. DNA of the CDR3: TGTGCCAGCTCCCGGACTAGCGGGGGAGCTAACACCGGGGAGCTGTTTTTT. It encodes CASSRTSGGANTGELFF.

V gene TRBV14 combines with J gene TRBJ1-2, with D hard to call. Deletions cut 0 bases from V and 4 bases from J, with 12 bases between. The CDR3 is 15 residues long. From germline, CDR1 is SGHDN and CDR2 FVKESK. DNA for the CDR3: TGTGCCAGCAGCCAAGACCGTGGGCAGTCCTATGGCTACACCTTC. Translation: CASSQDRGQSYGYTF.

V usage is TRBV3-1 (or the pseudogene TRBV3-2) and J usage is TRBJ1-5; 10 nucleotides align to TRBD1. Germline V gene data show CDR1 as LGHDT and CDR2 as YNNKEL (reference sequence). V was clipped by 5 bases and J by 7 bases; unmatched bases: 5. The CDR3 loop spans 14 amino acids. Here the CDR3 reads CASSYGTGDQPQHF. As DNA, the CDR3 is TGTGCCAGCAGCTACGGGACAGGGGACCAGCCCCAGCATTTT.

The chain carries TRBV10-3 and TRBJ1-1; possibly TRBD1 for D (5 bases). In germline, CDR1 is ENHRY, CDR2 SYGVKD. Trimming removed 10 bases from V and 1 base from J, with 13 bases in between. This CDR3 is built from 13 residues. The CDR3 coding sequence is TGTGCCACATCGGGACTCTCGAACACTGAAGCTTTCTTT. This gives the protein CATSGLSNTEAFF.

The chain links TRBV7-2 to TRBJ2-1; TRBD2 matches 9 bases. Germline lookup yields CDR1 SGHTA and CDR2 FQGNSA. The junction had 9 bases not matched to a gene; V was cut back by 3 bases and J by 6 bases. This CDR3 has 16 amino acids. CDR3 DNA sequence: TGTGCCAGCAGCTTCGGGGGTAGCGGGGGTCTCAATGAGCAGTTCTTC. It is translated as CASSFGGSGGLNEQFF.